A selection of T cell receptor beta chains follows, all from one sample in a study of blood T cells in healthy people across ages. TCRdb used MiXCR to reprocess the 5' RACE reads, holding one entry per CDR3 protein. This table has about 800,000 distinct CDR3 sequences, 25% appearing once. This sample also belongs to another study, concerning T cells of mothers and their children.

Sequencing input: blood. The receptors were sampled from a boy between 5 and 17 years old in good health. The CDR3 runs from the conserved cysteine through the conserved F or W. The order of the fields is J gene, V gene, clone size, D gene, CDR3 DNA, CDR3 protein. D genes are given only for firm matches. Clone sizes are given selectively: once, few, many, or a class where the clone is expanded.

>TRBJ2-7|TRBV5-1|NA|TRBD1
TGCGCCAGCAGCCCAGACAGGGGGGTCACCTACGAGCAGTACTTC
CASSPDRGVTYEQYF
>TRBJ2-1|TRBV9|NA|NA
TGTGCCAGCAGCGTAGCCCCCATCAGCAATGAGCAGTTCTTC
CASSVAPISNEQFF
>TRBJ1-4|TRBV30|NA|TRBD1
TGTGCCTGGCAGGGACAGTATAATGAAAAACTGTTTTTT
CAWQGQYNEKLFF
>TRBJ2-7|TRBV29-1|few|TRBD1
TGCAGCGTGAGAGGGGGCGACTCCTACGAGCAGTACTTC
CSVRGGDSYEQYF
>TRBJ2-5|TRBV6-6|few|NA
TGTGCCAGCAGTTACTCCCGGCTAGCTCAAGAGACCCAGTACTTC
CASSYSRLAQETQYF
>TRBJ1-4|TRBV12-3/TRBV12-4|few|NA
TGTGCCAGCAGCGGACAGTATAATGAAAAACTGTTTTTT
CASSGQYNEKLFF
>TRBJ1-2|TRBV27|NA|TRBD1
TGTGCCAGCAGGCCCAGGGGGCTCTGGGGCTACACCTTC
CASRPRGLWGYTF
>TRBJ2-5|TRBV5-6|few|NA
TGTGCCAGCAGCTTGGTGCCGGGGGTCGAGACCCAGTACTTC
CASSLVPGVETQYF
>TRBJ1-2|TRBV29-1|NA|TRBD1
TGCAGCGTCCCGGGACAGGGAGGCTATGGCTACACCTTC
CSVPGQGGYGYTF
>TRBJ1-5|TRBV2|NA|NA
TGTGCCAGCAGAGCAAGACCCAATCAGCCCCAGCATTTT
CASRARPNQPQHF
>TRBJ1-1|TRBV7-9|NA|NA
TGTGCCAGCAGCTTAGGGTACGGAATGAACACTGAAGCTTTCTTT
CASSLGYGMNTEAFF
>TRBJ2-7|TRBV27|few|NA
TGTGCCAGCAGTTTATCGCCGGGGGCCCACGGGCAGTACTTC
CASSLSPGAHGQYF
>TRBJ2-1|TRBV5-5|NA|NA
TGTGCCAGCAGCTTGGGTCCGGAGGTGGGTTTTAATGAGCAGTTCTTC
CASSLGPEVGFNEQFF
>TRBJ1-5|TRBV6-1|few|TRBD1
TGTGCCAGCAATCGGGACAGGGTTCTTAGCAATCAGCCCCAGCATTTT
CASNRDRVLSNQPQHF
>TRBJ1-5|TRBV7-2|NA|TRBD1
TGTGCCAGCAGCCCCCGACAGGGTAAGGCTGGCAATCAGCCCCAGCATTTT
CASSPRQGKAGNQPQHF
>TRBJ2-2|TRBV28|few|NA
TGTGCCAGCGAAGACCCCGCGGGTACCGGGGAGCTGTTTTTT
CASEDPAGTGELFF
>TRBJ2-7|TRBV3-1|many|NA
TGTGCCAGCAGCCACAACTACGAGCAGTACTTC
CASSHNYEQYF
>TRBJ2-2|TRBV6-5|NA|NA
TGTGCCAGCCGCAGGGAAGTAGTCACCGGGGAGCTGTTTTTT
CASRREVVTGELFF
>TRBJ1-4|TRBV6-5|NA|NA
TGTGCCAGCGCATCCGCCCCTAAGGGGAAACTGTTTTTT
CASASAPKGKLFF
>TRBJ2-7|TRBV10-3|few|TRBD2
TGTGCCATCAGTGAGTCGCTAGCGGAGAGCTCCTACGAGCAGTACTTC
CAISESLAESSYEQYF